Below, 23 T cell receptor beta chains from the same sample are listed, as sequenced in a study of T cells in localized non-small cell lung cancer. Data came from immunoSEQ multiplex PCR; TCRdb stores just in-frame clones and leaves some out. The table lists 10,000 to 12,000 clones, 48% of them singletons. This specimen consisted of lymph node tissue, obtained before any cancer treatment. These receptors were collected from a woman aged 40-69 years with stage II squamous cell lung carcinoma.

Only a few counts were recorded for this clone. The chain links TRBV6-8 to TRBJ1-4; no definite D call. Germline CDR1 reads MNHGY; CDR2 reads SAAAGT. Trimming pared 5 bases from V and 8 bases from J, leaving 9 bases between. The CDR3 spans 12 residues. CDR3 region: CASSELVEKLFF. In nucleotides, the CDR3 is TGTGCCAGCAGTGAGCTGGTGGAAAAACTGTTTTTT.

The chain joins TRBV19 to TRBJ2-7; 9 bases match TRBD2. V trimming: 3 bases; J trimming: 2 bases; junction bases outside the gene matches: 14. Germline V CDR1 and CDR2: LNHDA, SQIVND (reference sequence). CDR3 length: 18 amino acids. In DNA form, the CDR3 reads TGTGCCAGTAGTATCAGATTCCTCACTAGCGGGCCTACCTACGAGCAGTACTTC. It translates to CASSIRFLTSGPTYEQYF.

This clone showed up just once. The genes are TRBV28 and TRBJ2-7; D is perhaps TRBD1 or TRBD2 (6 bases each). V gave up 1 base and J gave up 4 bases, with 11 bases separating them. Germline V gene sequence: CDR1 MDHEN, CDR2 SYDVKM. CDR3 length equals 14 residues. CDR3 in amino acids: CASSLLGGAYEQYF. CDR3 sequence (DNA): TGTGCCAGCAGTTTATTGGGGGGCGCGTACGAGCAGTACTTC.

This chain connects TRBV5-1 to TRBJ2-7, with D perhaps matching TRBD1 or TRBD2 (5 bases each). This CDR3 is 16 amino acids long. The germline gives CDR1 SGHRS, CDR2 YFSETQ. The V and J ends lost 0 bases and 6 bases respectively, with 19 bases between them. Here the CDR3 DNA reads TGCGCCAGCAGCTTGGCCGCCCGGGACGCGATCGCCGAGCAGTACTTC. It encodes CASSLAARDAIAEQYF.

This clone was seen a few times. This chain links TRBV28 with TRBJ2-4; possible D gene TRBD2, 6 bases. The V and J ends lost 9 bases and 8 bases respectively, with 14 bases between them. The CDR3 runs to 12 residues. The V gene's germline CDR1 is MDHEN and CDR2 SYDVKM. CDR3 residues: CASTDWEDIQYF. The CDR3 DNA reads TGTGCCAGTACAGATTGGGAGGACATTCAGTACTTC.

The rearrangement uses TRBV19 and TRBJ1-5; 7 nucleotides agree with TRBD1. Germline V lookup: CDR1 LNHDA, CDR2 SQIVND (reference sequence). V dropped 6 bases and J dropped 3; count of bases not matched to a gene: 5. This CDR3 region has 14 residues. This CDR3 reads CASSNTGDNQPQHF. The CDR3 DNA is TGTGCCAGTAGCAACACAGGGGACAATCAGCCCCAGCATTTT. Full variable domain (missing parts from reference TRBV19 and TRBJ1-5): DGGITQSPKYLFRKEGQNVTLSCEQNLNHDAMYWYRQDPGQGLRLIYYSQIVNDFQKGDIAEGYSVSREKKESFPLTVTSAQKNPTAFYLCASSNTGDNQPQHFGDGTRLSIL.

The rearrangement joins TRBV19 to TRBJ1-1; 8 bases are shared with TRBD1. Germline values: CDR1 LNHDA, CDR2 SQIVND (reference sequence). With V trimmed by 0 bases and J by 1 base, 13 bases remained unmatched. This CDR3 region has 19 residues. DNA of the CDR3: TGTGCCAGTAGTATAGAGGCGGCCAGGACAGGGCCAGAGAACACTGAAGCTTTCTTT. This gives the protein CASSIEAARTGPENTEAFF.

The sample holds a few counts of this clone. Here the CDR3 DNA reads TGTGCGACGGCAGGGGGGGCCCTGAACACTGAAGCTTTCTTT. This gives the protein CATAGGALNTEAFF. The J gene is TRBJ1-1, the V gene TRBV6-8; 7 bases match TRBD1. In germline, CDR1 is MNHGY, CDR2 SAAAGT. This CDR3 is built from 14 residues.

This chain uses TRBV6-8 with TRBJ2-3, with 13 positions matching TRBD2. The J segment lost 0 bases and the V segment lost 4 bases, leaving 10 bases of the junction unmatched. CDR3 size: 19 residues. From germline, CDR1 is MNHGY and CDR2 SAAAGT. CDR3 nucleotides: TGTGCCAGCAGTTTAACGACTAGCGGGGGGCGTTCTAGCACAGATACGCAGTATTTT. This codes for CASSLTTSGGRSSTDTQYF.

A few counts support this clone. This chain uses TRBV27 with TRBJ2-7; D gene ambiguous. Germline CDR1 reads MNHEY; CDR2 reads SMNVEV (reference sequence). The CDR3 contains 13 residues. Trimming removed 5 bases at V and 6 bases at J, with 14 bases between. CDR3 nucleotides: TGTGCCAGCAGTCGCAACCCGCCTTCCGAGCAGTACTTC. This encodes CASSRNPPSEQYF.

This chain connects TRBV29-1 to TRBJ1-1; D is possibly TRBD1 (6 bases). There are 14 residues in the CDR3. Germline loops: CDR1 SQVTM, CDR2 ANQGSEA. V shed 2 bases and J shed 4 bases, with 14 bases lying between them. The CDR3 sequence: CSVEWRGLATEAFF. In DNA, the CDR3 is TGCAGCGTTGAATGGCGGGGGCTGGCCACTGAAGCTTTCTTT. The full variable domain, rest sourced from reference TRBV29-1 and TRBJ1-1, is SAVISQKPSRDICQRGTSLTIQCQVDSQVTMMFWYRQQPGQSLTLIATANQGSEATYESGFVIDKFPISRPNLTFSTLTVSNMSPEDSSIYLCSVEWRGLATEAFFGQGTRLTVV.

The J gene is TRBJ1-2, the V gene TRBV29-1; TRBD1 aligns across 7 bases. The CDR3 is made up of 14 amino acids. Germline V lookup: CDR1 SQVTM, CDR2 ANQGSEA. The V gene end was trimmed by 6 bases and the J gene end by 4 bases; junction bases not matched to a gene: 11. CDR3: CSVAGGPIGYGYTF. The CDR3, as DNA: TGCAGCGTAGCAGGGGGTCCGATCGGCTATGGCTACACCTTC.

The chain has TRBV7-6 and TRBJ1-4; 9 bases are a match to TRBD1. CDR3 length: 16 amino acids. Germline values: CDR1 SGHVS, CDR2 FNYEAQ. The V and J ends lost 5 bases and 8 bases, in that order; junction bases with no gene match: 12. This CDR3 reads CASSQVGQGTVEKLFF. DNA of the CDR3: TGTGCCAGCAGCCAAGTTGGACAGGGGACCGTCGAAAAACTGTTTTTT.

The V and J genes are TRBV19 and TRBJ2-1; D not resolved. V was trimmed by 6 bases and J by 3 bases, leaving 9 bases between them. From germline, CDR1 is LNHDA and CDR2 SQIVND (reference sequence). The CDR3 is 13 amino acids. CDR3 in amino acids: CASSRNYYNEQFF. CDR3 nucleotide sequence: TGTGCCAGTAGCAGGAATTACTACAATGAGCAGTTCTTC. The variable domain in full, with the rest retrieved from reference TRBV19 and TRBJ2-1, is DGGITQSPKYLFRKEGQNVTLSCEQNLNHDAMYWYRQDPGQGLRLIYYSQIVNDFQKGDIAEGYSVSREKKESFPLTVTSAQKNPTAFYLCASSRNYYNEQFFGPGTRLTVL.

The rearrangement links TRBV19 to TRBJ2-3; 15 bases match TRBD2. V was clipped by 5 bases and J by 4 bases; unmatched bases: 4. The CDR3 totals 16 residues. The germline V gene encodes CDR1 LNHDA and CDR2 SQIVND (reference sequence). The CDR3 loop reads CASSVGLAGGADTQYF. For the CDR3, the DNA is TGTGCCAGTAGTGTGGGACTAGCGGGGGGCGCAGATACGCAGTATTTT.

The chain has TRBV18 and TRBJ1-5; no reliable D call. Germline V lookup: CDR1 KGHSH, CDR2 LQKENI. With 0 bases removed from V and 0 bases from J, the gap between germline ends came to 3 bases. The length of the CDR3 is 14 residues. The CDR3 region has the DNA TGTGCCAGCTCACCACCTAATAGCAATCAGCCCCAGCATTTT. Translated: CASSPPNSNQPQHF.

The V call is TRBV6-8, the J call TRBJ1-2; 7 nucleotides align to TRBD1. This CDR3 has 14 amino acids. Looked up from germline, CDR1 is MNHGY and CDR2 is SAAAGT. Unmatched junction bases numbered 12, after V lost 10 bases and J lost 4 bases. In DNA, the CDR3 is TGTGCCATCAGGCCATCGACAGGGCGCTATGGCTACACCTTC. This encodes CAIRPSTGRYGYTF.

This clone has just a few counts. V gene TRBV11-3 combines with J gene TRBJ2-7, with TRBD2 matching 14 bases. The CDR3 spans 17 residues. Germline CDR1 SGHNT, CDR2 YENEEA. The ends lost 5 bases at V and 4 bases at J; junction bases unmatched: 10. The CDR3 DNA is TGTGCCAGCAGCCAGACTAGCGGGGGGGCCGGTGGGTACGAGCAGTACTTC. Translated, it gives CASSQTSGGAGGYEQYF.

The rearrangement joins TRBV19 to TRBJ2-3; D is unresolved. There are 12 residues in the CDR3. V was shortened by 1 base and J by 4 bases, with 3 bases between the two germline ends. Germline-derived CDR1 and CDR2 are LNHDA and SQIVND (reference sequence). The CDR3 here is CASSIAADTQYF. The CDR3 bases are TGTGCCAGTAGTATAGCGGCAGATACGCAGTATTTT. Looking up the rest from reference TRBV19 and TRBJ2-3 gives the full variable domain: DGGITQSPKYLFRKEGQNVTLSCEQNLNHDAMYWYRQDPGQGLRLIYYSQIVNDFQKGDIAEGYSVSREKKESFPLTVTSAQKNPTAFYLCASSIAADTQYFGPGTRLTVL.

The rearrangement joins TRBV11-3 to TRBJ2-7; 10 nucleotides agree with TRBD2. Germline V gives CDR1 SGHNT, CDR2 YENEEA. This CDR3 has 15 residues. Trimming at V came to 1 base and at J to 4 bases, leaving 4 bases not matched to a gene. CDR3 protein: CASSLGASGGYEQYF. The CDR3, as DNA: TGTGCCAGCAGCTTAGGGGCTAGCGGGGGATACGAGCAGTACTTC.

The J gene is TRBJ1-1, the V gene TRBV28; the match to TRBD1 covers 9 bases. The CDR3 loop spans 14 amino acids. Germline V gene sequence: CDR1 MDHEN, CDR2 SYDVKM. Unmatched junction bases numbered 3, after V lost 7 bases and J lost 0 bases. The chain's CDR3 is CASTGQGLNTEAFF. CDR3 bases: TGTGCCAGCACCGGACAGGGGTTGAACACTGAAGCTTTCTTT.

The V call is TRBV19, the J call TRBJ2-5; tentative D call: TRBD2 (6 bases). Looked up from germline, CDR1 is LNHDA and CDR2 is SQIVND (reference sequence). V shed 4 bases and J shed 2 bases, with 11 bases lying between them. The CDR3 spans 14 residues. CDR3 DNA sequence: TGTGCCAGTAGTAAGGGACTGAGACAAGAGACCCAGTACTTC. Protein sequence: CASSKGLRQETQYF. Using reference TRBV19 and TRBJ2-5 for the parts outside the CDR3, the full variable domain is DGGITQSPKYLFRKEGQNVTLSCEQNLNHDAMYWYRQDPGQGLRLIYYSQIVNDFQKGDIAEGYSVSREKKESFPLTVTSAQKNPTAFYLCASSKGLRQETQYFGPGTRLLVL.

In its sample, this clone was seen a few times. The chain has TRBV19 and TRBJ2-2; no definite D call. Trimming removed 7 bases from V and 7 bases from J, with 16 bases in between. The CDR3 loop spans 14 amino acids. Germline assignment: CDR1 LNHDA and CDR2 SQIVND (reference sequence). CDR3 sequence (DNA): TGTGCCAGTATAGAATCGGTTGGGTACGGGGAGCTGTTTTTT. It codes for CASIESVGYGELFF.